This T cell receptor (beta chain) originates from a study of cytomegalovirus exposure and HLA in healthy donors. Looking at the study overall: The roughly 130 validation repertoires, a later analysis reported, used the same platform as the 600 to 850 repertoires from the first cohort.

Measured with immunoSEQ multiplex PCR; TCRdb has only the in-frame clones, and not every one. The profile covers 90,000 or so clones, with approximately 81% appearing a single time and roughly 20% taken by the ten largest. General observations from the study: It was reported that the classifier diagnosed cytomegalovirus status with high specificity and sensitivity in both the original and validation cohorts.

As regards this clone: What it recognizes is unknown.

Per the germline V gene, CDR1 is KGHSH and CDR2 is LQKENI. This CDR3 region has 15 residues. V was clipped by 2 bases and J by 3 bases; unmatched bases: 4. This clonotype was sampled from a man between 18 and 35 years old in good health and CMV-seropositive. This sequence joins TRBV18 and TRBJ2-5, with 9 bases aligning to TRBD1. The specimen was PBMCs. CDR3 loop: CASSPGDRVEETQYF. The CDR3, as DNA: TGTGCCAGCTCACCAGGGGACAGGGTGGAAGAGACCCAGTACTTC. The full variable domain, with the rest looked up from reference TRBV18 and TRBJ2-5, is NAGVMQNPRHLVRRRGQEARLRCSPMKGHSHVYWYRQLPEEGLKFMVYLQKENIIDESGMPKERFSAEFPKEGPSILRIQQVVRGDSAAYFCASSPGDRVEETQYFGPGTRLLVL.